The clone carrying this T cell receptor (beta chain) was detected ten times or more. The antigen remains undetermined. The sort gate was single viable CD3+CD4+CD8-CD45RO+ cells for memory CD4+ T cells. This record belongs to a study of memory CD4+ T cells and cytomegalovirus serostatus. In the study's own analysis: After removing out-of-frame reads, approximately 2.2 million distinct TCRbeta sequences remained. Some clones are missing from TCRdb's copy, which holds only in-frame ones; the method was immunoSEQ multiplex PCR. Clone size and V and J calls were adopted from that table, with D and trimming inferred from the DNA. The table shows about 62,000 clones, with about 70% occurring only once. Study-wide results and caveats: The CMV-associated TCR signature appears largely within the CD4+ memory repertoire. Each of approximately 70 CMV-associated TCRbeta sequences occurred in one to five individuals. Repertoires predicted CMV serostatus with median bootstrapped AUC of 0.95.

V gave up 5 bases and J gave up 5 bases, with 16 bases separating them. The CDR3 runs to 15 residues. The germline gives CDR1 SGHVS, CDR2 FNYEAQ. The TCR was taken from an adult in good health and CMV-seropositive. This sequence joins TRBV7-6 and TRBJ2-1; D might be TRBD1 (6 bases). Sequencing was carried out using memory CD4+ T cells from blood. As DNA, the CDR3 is TGTGCCAGCAGCACCCCTCGGACAGACGACAATGAGCAGTTCTTC. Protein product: CASSTPRTDDNEQFF.